A single sample is the source of the 27 T cell receptor beta chains below, sequenced in a study of regulatory T cells in long-lasting Graves disease. HTBI primers from iRepertoire and Arm-PCR of CDR3 regions yielded the TCR beta libraries. TCRdb ran MiXCR on the multiplex PCR reads and lists one entry per CDR3 protein. The table has 360,000 or so distinct CDR3 sequences, around 23% seen once. Time point of the sample: persistent/refractory GD, antithyroid drugs over 5 years with positive TRAb. Construction of the TCR library relied on RNA isolated from PBMCs. Specimen: peripheral blood mononuclear cells (PBMCs), collected when the disease was refractory, from a patient treated with antithyroid drugs. The origin of the receptors is a woman between 40 and 50 years old with Graves disease.

There are a few counts of this clonotype. The CDR3 spells CASSFRQGITDTQYF. The CDR3 coding sequence is TGTGCCAGCAGTTTTCGGCAGGGGATCACAGATACGCAGTATTTT. This sequence joins TRBV28 and TRBJ2-3; D is perhaps TRBD1 (6 bases). Germline V gene lookup returns CDR1 MDHEN and CDR2 SYDVKM. Trimming shortened V by 3 bases and J by 2 bases, and 12 bases separated the two germline ends. The CDR3 has 15 amino acids.

A remark on this clonotype: This sequence may be a read error, since a much larger clone differs from it by one base. The chain couples TRBV11-2 to TRBJ2-5; possibly TRBD2 for D (5 bases). Trimming shortened V by 1 base and J by 4 bases, and 22 bases separated the two germline ends. This CDR3 is built from 18 residues. The germline gives CDR1 SGHAT, CDR2 FQNNGV. The CDR3 loop reads CASSLGWVAGPRGETQYF. The CDR3 DNA is TGTGCCAGCAGCTTAGGCTGGGTCGCAGGACCCCGGGGAGAGACCCAGTACTTC.

The chain combines TRBV29-1 with TRBJ2-4, with D possibly being TRBD1 or TRBD2 (5 bases each). Germline V gene sequence: CDR1 SQVTM, CDR2 ANQGSEA. Trimming pared 7 bases from V and 9 bases from J, leaving 16 bases between. The CDR3 spans 12 residues. The CDR3 DNA follows: TGCAGCGCCGGCGTTTGGGACGGCATTCAGTACTTC. This sequence encodes CSAGVWDGIQYF.

This clonotype was counted at least ten times. V usage is TRBV20-1 and J usage is TRBJ2-7, with TRBD2 matching 9 bases. The V segment lost 7 bases and the J segment 7 bases; nucleotides outside the gene matches: 14. The CDR3 is 14 amino acids. Germline lookup yields CDR1 DFQATT and CDR2 SNEGSKA (reference sequence). For the CDR3, the DNA is TGCAGTGTAGAAGTAGCGGGAGTATCGGGTGAGCAGTACTTC. Protein product: CSVEVAGVSGEQYF.

This clonotype occurred a few times. This may be a read error: a much more frequent sequence differs by one nucleotide. As the CDR3 is not closed by the conserved phenylalanine or tryptophan, this likely results from a read error. V gene TRBV20-1 combines with J gene TRBJ2-7, with D perhaps matching TRBD1 (6 bases). Germline CDR1 and CDR2: DFQATT and SNEGSKA (reference sequence). This CDR3 contains 12 residues. V shed 6 bases and J shed 4 bases, with 13 bases lying between them. The DNA of the CDR3 is TGCAGTGCAAGGGACACTTTATACGAGCAGTACTCC. Translating gives CSARDTLYEQYS.

The chain employs TRBV3-1 and TRBJ2-5; D possibly corresponds to TRBD1 (5 bases). This CDR3 comprises 14 residues. Trimming left V 5 bases short and J 1 base short, with 11 bases between. Germline lookup yields CDR1 LGHDT and CDR2 YNNKEL (reference sequence). This CDR3 is CASSGQGGQETQYF. In DNA form, the CDR3 reads TGTGCCAGCAGCGGGCAGGGTGGCCAAGAGACCCAGTACTTC.

This chain links TRBV7-6 with TRBJ2-1; TRBD2 is a possible D gene (6 bases). Germline loops: CDR1 SGHVS, CDR2 FNYEAQ. V gave up 4 bases and J gave up 5 bases, with 27 bases separating them. This CDR3 is built from 19 residues. For the CDR3, the DNA is TGTGCCAGCAGCTCAGGACTAACGGGGCGAGGGTTTCGGGACAATGAGCAGTTCTTC. As protein: CASSSGLTGRGFRDNEQFF.

The CDR3 here is CASRKRDVDYGYTF. In nucleotides, the CDR3 is TGTGCCAGTAGAAAGAGGGATGTGGACTATGGCTACACCTTC. V is TRBV19 and J is TRBJ1-2; D unclear. V lost 6 bases and J lost 3, with 14 bases in between. Per the germline V gene, CDR1 is LNHDA and CDR2 is SQIVND (reference sequence). The length of the CDR3 is 14 residues.

The V call is TRBV7-9, the J call TRBJ2-3; 10 bases fit TRBD2. The CDR3 is 15 residues long. Germline CDR1 SEHNR, CDR2 FQNEAQ (reference sequence). V was pared by 7 bases and J by 5 bases, with 9 bases of the junction left unmatched. The CDR3 is CASTPLAGVGDTQYF. The CDR3 DNA is TGTGCCAGCACCCCCCTAGCGGGAGTCGGAGATACGCAGTATTTT.

This chain joins TRBV10-3 and TRBJ1-2; 9 bases line up with TRBD1. This CDR3 spans 15 amino acids. J gave up 6 bases and V 4 bases, and 9 bases lay outside the gene matches. Germline V gives CDR1 ENHRY, CDR2 SYGVKD. DNA for the CDR3: TGTGCCATCAGTGGGCCGCAAACAGGGGGCCATGGCTACACCTTC. Translated: CAISGPQTGGHGYTF.

At least ten counts were recorded for this clonotype. The chain couples TRBV11-2 to TRBJ2-5; D assignment may be TRBD1 or TRBD2 (5 bases each). The CDR3 is made up of 14 amino acids. The germline V gene encodes CDR1 SGHAT and CDR2 FQNNGV. V shed 4 bases and J shed 4 bases, with 13 bases lying between them. As DNA, the CDR3 is TGTGCCAGCAGCTACCGGGGCTACCGAGAGACCCAGTACTTC. It encodes CASSYRGYRETQYF.

This chain uses TRBV29-1 with TRBJ1-3; D gene unclear. From germline, CDR1 is SQVTM and CDR2 ANQGSEA. V dropped 4 bases and J dropped 7 bases, with 14 bases sitting between them. The CDR3 runs to 13 residues. CDR3 sequence (DNA): TGCAGCGTTGCGGGAATTTACAGTAACACCATATATTTT. It encodes CSVAGIYSNTIYF.

The genes are TRBV13 and TRBJ2-3; TRBD1 aligns across 7 bases. V shed 4 bases, J shed 5 bases, and the junction held 12 bases outside the gene matches. Germline values: CDR1 PRHDT, CDR2 FYEKMQ (reference sequence). This CDR3 spans 16 amino acids. CDR3 sequence reads: CASSSYSQGVKDTQYF. The DNA for the CDR3 is TGTGCCAGCAGCTCCTACTCGCAGGGGGTAAAAGATACGCAGTATTTT.

The genes are TRBV20-1 and TRBJ2-7; TRBD1 is a possible D gene (5 bases). Germline CDR1 is DFQATT and CDR2 is SNEGSKA (reference sequence). V was cut by 1 base and J by 2 bases, with 12 bases left in between. The CDR3 totals 14 residues. This CDR3 is CSARGTTPTYEQYF. CDR3 coding DNA: TGCAGTGCTAGAGGGACAACACCTACCTACGAGCAGTACTTC.

V is TRBV18 and J is TRBJ1-1; 9 bases fit TRBD1. There are 16 residues in the CDR3. The V segment lost 0 bases and the J segment 7 bases; nucleotides outside the gene matches: 9. Germline V gene data show CDR1 as KGHSH and CDR2 as LQKENI. The CDR3 nucleotides read TGTGCCAGCTCACCACCGGGGACAGGGAGTATGATTGAAGCTTTCTTT. This codes for CASSPPGTGSMIEAFF.

This rearrangement joins TRBV28 to TRBJ2-3, with D possibly matching TRBD2 (6 bases). The V end was cut by 5 bases, the J end by 4 bases, with 16 bases between. The germline CDR1 and CDR2 sequences are MDHEN and SYDVKM. This CDR3 has 15 residues. This chain's CDR3 is CASSPLGGKSDTQYF. DNA of the CDR3: TGTGCCAGCAGTCCTCTGGGCGGGAAGTCAGATACGCAGTATTTT.

This clonotype was recorded many times. The rearrangement joins TRBV6-1 to TRBJ1-5; D call uncertain. The CDR3 runs to 17 residues. CDR1 is MNHNS and CDR2 is SASEGT in the germline V gene. Between the trimmed V and J ends, which lost 6 bases and 3 bases, there was a span of 21 bases. The CDR3 spells CASSRRPSLEPNQPQHF. The DNA for the CDR3 is TGTGCCAGCAGCCGAAGACCCAGTTTGGAACCCAATCAGCCCCAGCATTTT.

This clonotype has only a few counts. With only one base between it and a far larger clone, this is likely a read error. In DNA, the CDR3 is TGTGCCAGCAAGGACAGGTCCTACGAGCAGTACTTC. As protein: CASKDRSYEQYF. V and J are TRBV6-2 or TRBV6-3 and TRBJ2-7, with 7 bases matching TRBD1. Trimming cost V 7 bases and J 1 base; bases outside gene matches: 1. Germline V CDR1 and CDR2: MNHEY, SVGEGT. The CDR3 is made up of 12 amino acids.

The genes are TRBV10-3 and TRBJ2-2, with 9 bases identical to TRBD2. The junction had 11 bases not matched to a gene; V was cut back by 3 bases and J by 3 bases. Germline V gives CDR1 ENHRY, CDR2 SYGVKD. The CDR3 sequence is 18 residues long. The CDR3 DNA follows: TGTGCCATCAGTGACTCTCATAGCGGGAGATGGGACACCGGGGAGCTGTTTTTT. Residues: CAISDSHSGRWDTGELFF.

This chain links TRBV3-1 with TRBJ1-2, with D possibly TRBD1 on 5 matching bases. In germline, CDR1 is LGHDT, CDR2 YNNKEL (reference sequence). V lost 1 base and J lost 2, with 8 bases in between. This CDR3 comprises 14 residues. The CDR3 sequence is CASSQGGDNYGYTF. CDR3 sequence (DNA): TGTGCCAGCAGCCAAGGGGGGGACAACTATGGCTACACCTTC.

This clonotype was detected many times. This chain links TRBV12-3 or TRBV12-4 with TRBJ1-5; a possible D gene is TRBD1 (6 bases). The CDR3 is 16 amino acids. V was shortened by 6 bases and J by 7 bases, with 22 bases between the two germline ends. Here the CDR3 DNA reads TGTGCCAGCAGATACACACAGGGAGGAACGTCCCAGCCCCAGCATTTT. The encoded protein is CASRYTQGGTSQPQHF.

This clonotype was seen only a few times. The J gene is TRBJ2-7, the V gene TRBV7-9; TRBD2 agrees at 12 bases. This CDR3 is built from 18 residues. J was trimmed by 3 bases and V by 0 bases; bases with no gene match: 9. Germline CDR1 is SEHNR and CDR2 is FQNEAQ (reference sequence). In DNA, the CDR3 is TGTGCCAGCAGCTTAGCGCGGTCTAGCGGGAGGGGGTACTACGAGCAGTACTTC. Translating gives CASSLARSSGRGYYEQYF.

This clonotype appeared many times. CDR3 bases: TGTGCCAGCAGTCTCGACAGACCTGGAAACACCATATATTTT. This codes for CASSLDRPGNTIYF. The chain links TRBV12-3 or TRBV12-4 to TRBJ1-3; D might be TRBD1 (5 bases). The CDR3 runs 14 residues. The V and J ends lost 5 bases and 2 bases respectively, with 10 bases between them.

The V and J genes are TRBV20-1 and TRBJ2-7, with D uncertain. The CDR3 is 12 amino acids. Germline V gene lookup returns CDR1 DFQATT and CDR2 SNEGSKA (reference sequence). V was cut by 4 bases and J by 6 bases, with 13 bases left in between. The CDR3 loop reads CSAINFGSEQYF. DNA for the CDR3: TGCAGTGCTATAAATTTCGGATCCGAGCAGTACTTC.

This clonotype was counted between two and nine times. This chain joins TRBV7-9 and TRBJ2-7, with unresolved D. V was clipped by 1 base and J by 12 bases, with 16 bases between them. Germline loops: CDR1 SEHNR, CDR2 FQNEAQ (reference sequence). This CDR3 contains 13 residues. The CDR3 reads CASSLGGVAFLYF. CDR3 DNA sequence: TGTGCCAGCAGCTTAGGAGGAGTGGCTTTCTTGTACTTC.

The rearrangement links TRBV6-1 to TRBJ1-4, with 7 bases fitting TRBD1. J was trimmed by 5 bases and V by 7 bases; bases with no gene match: 13. This CDR3 is built from 16 residues. Germline V lookup: CDR1 MNHNS, CDR2 SASEGT. The CDR3 loop reads CASNLVRGTVNEKLFF. Written as DNA, the CDR3 is TGTGCCAGCAACTTAGTGAGGGGGACAGTGAATGAAAAACTGTTTTTT.

This clonotype turned up a few times. This chain links TRBV5-5 with TRBJ2-5, with D unclear. V lost 4 bases to trimming and J lost 3 bases, with 10 bases between them. Germline assignment: CDR1 SGHKS and CDR2 YYEKEE (reference sequence). The CDR3 is made up of 13 amino acids. DNA for the CDR3: TGTGCCAGCAGCCCCCCCTGGGAAGAGACCCAGTACTTC. Its translation is CASSPPWEETQYF.